These 9 T cell receptor beta chains came from one sample sequenced in a study of CD8+ T cells in alopecia areata. Extraction of RNA preceded its reverse transcription into cDNA, which served as the sequencing template. The table came from immunoSEQ multiplex PCR; TCRdb's copy has only in-frame clones and leaves some out. The repertoire holds 160,000 or so clones, with approximately 65% as singletons. The sample was CD8+ T cells sorted from blood, taken at week 0. The receptors stem from a human donor with alopecia areata.

The chain carries TRBV7-9 and TRBJ2-1; 8 bases agree with TRBD2. V lost 3 bases and J lost 7; bases outside the gene matches: 8. CDR3 length: 15 residues. The germline CDR1 and CDR2 sequences are SEHNR and FQNEAQ (reference sequence). DNA for the CDR3: TGTGCCAGCAGCTTCGAAACAGCGGGGGTGAATGAGCAGTTCTTC. Translating gives CASSFETAGVNEQFF.

Remarks on this clone: Additional DNA sequences in this sample encode the identical CDR3. The CDR3 nucleotides are TGTGCCAGCAGCCTCCAGGGGGCAAATCAGCCCCAGCATTTT. It specifies CASSLQGANQPQHF. The V call is TRBV7-9, the J call TRBJ1-5; 8 positions match TRBD1. The germline V gene has CDR1 SEHNR and CDR2 FQNEAQ (reference sequence). CDR3 length: 14 amino acids. V shed 5 bases, J shed 4 bases, and the junction held 4 bases outside the gene matches.

The chain couples TRBV4-1 to TRBJ1-2, with D unresolved. The V gene lost 0 bases and the J gene lost 8 bases, with 4 bases spanning the gap. Germline CDR1 is MGHRA and CDR2 is YSYEKL. The CDR3 has 11 residues. The CDR3: CASSQDWGYTF. The CDR3 DNA sequence: TGCGCCAGCAGCCAAGATTGGGGCTACACCTTC.

This chain links TRBV19 with TRBJ2-3; 7 nucleotides agree with TRBD1. V lost 5 bases, J lost 2 bases, and 7 bases stayed unmatched. Per germline, CDR1 LNHDA and CDR2 SQIVND (reference sequence). The CDR3 consists of 15 residues. The CDR3 spells CASSWTGRYTDTQYF. CDR3 nucleotide sequence: TGTGCCAGTAGTTGGACAGGTCGTTACACAGATACGCAGTATTTT.

The rearrangement joins TRBV7-9 to TRBJ2-5; TRBD2 aligns across 8 bases. J lost 0 bases, V lost 5 bases, and 5 bases had no gene match. CDR1 and CDR2 from the germline V gene are SEHNR and FQNEAQ (reference sequence). The length of the CDR3 is 15 residues. CDR3 residues: CASSLRTSYQETQYF. For the CDR3, the DNA is TGTGCCAGCAGCCTTAGGACTAGCTACCAAGAGACCCAGTACTTC.

The table lists this clone with a few counts. This chain joins TRBV9 and TRBJ1-2; D is unresolved. Trimming cost V 2 bases and J 6 bases, with 14 bases left between them. This CDR3 comprises 14 residues. CDR1 SGDLS and CDR2 YYNGEE come from the germline V gene. The CDR3 spells CASSVSRKRDGYTF. The CDR3 DNA reads as TGTGCCAGCAGCGTTAGCCGGAAGAGGGATGGCTACACCTTC.

The J gene is TRBJ2-6, the V gene TRBV27, with D tentatively TRBD1 (5 bases). The V end lost 4 bases, the J end lost 0 bases, and 10 bases lay between the germline ends. This CDR3 region has 16 residues. Germline V CDR1 and CDR2: MNHEY, SMNVEV (reference sequence). The CDR3 protein is CASSYRQNSGANVLTF. CDR3 in DNA: TGTGCCAGCAGTTACAGACAGAACTCTGGGGCCAACGTCCTGACTTTC. Full variable domain (outside the CDR3, taken from reference TRBV27 and TRBJ2-6): EAQVTQNPRYLITVTGKKLTVTCSQNMNHEYMSWYRQDPGLGLRQIYYSMNVEVTDKGDVPEGYKVSRKEKRNFPLILESPSPNQTSLYFCASSYRQNSGANVLTFGAGSRLTVL.

The V and J genes are TRBV19 and TRBJ2-3, with TRBD2 matching 7 bases. CDR1 is LNHDA and CDR2 is SQIVND in the germline V gene (reference sequence). V lost 7 bases to trimming and J lost 4 bases; unmatched junction nucleotides: 5. The CDR3 consists of 13 residues. The CDR3, as DNA: TGTGCCAGTATGGGGGGGGTCGCAGATACGCAGTATTTT. Translated, it gives CASMGGVADTQYF.

The gene calls are TRBV7-8 and TRBJ1-1; D may be TRBD1 (5 bases). With 5 bases removed from V and 3 bases from J, the gap between germline ends came to 16 bases. Germline loops: CDR1 SGHVS, CDR2 FQNEAQ. The CDR3 is made up of 15 amino acids. The CDR3 here is CASSETQVSDTEAFF. CDR3 nucleotides: TGTGCCAGCAGCGAGACACAGGTGTCGGACACTGAAGCTTTCTTT.